This TCR beta chain originates from a study of shared clonotypes between healthy human individuals. V was clipped by 0 bases and J by 7 bases; unmatched bases: 7. Germline CDR1 is SGDLS and CDR2 is YYNGEE. This CDR3 is built from 17 residues. Recent vaccinations or acute infections were absent in the healthy HIV-negative adult donors. The method was immunoSEQ multiplex PCR; TCRdb's version includes in-frame clones alone and lacks a portion of them. The sample yields about 1.1 million clones, around 82% seen once. The rearrangement links TRBV9 to TRBJ2-2; 12 bases map to TRBD2. The origin of this receptor is a man younger than 35 in good health. Some clones in this sample may be carry-over from other donors' samples. Specimen: memory CD4+ T cells from PBMCs. Subset denoted: CD45RA-negative fraction. The CDR3 loop reads CASSVGPSGRAGGELFF. CDR3 nucleotide sequence: TGTGCCAGCAGCGTAGGTCCTAGCGGGAGGGCCGGCGGGGAGCTGTTTTTT.